This entry describes one T cell receptor (beta chain). What it binds is not known. The data are from a study of shared clonotypes between healthy human individuals. Study-wide results and limits: What naive subsets generally showed was a larger estimated richness than memory subsets showed.

The repertoire was sequenced with immunoSEQ multiplex PCR; TCRdb's copy has only in-frame clones and lacks some. The sample holds around 2.5 million clones, over 85% seen once. This CDR3 has 16 amino acids. The V gene lost 5 bases and the J gene lost 0 bases, with 13 bases spanning the gap. Germline-derived CDR1 and CDR2 are SGHAT and FQNNGV. The sequence derives from a man aged 18-30 years in good health. Some clones in this sample may be carry-over from other donors' samples. The V call is TRBV11-2, the J call TRBJ1-4, with D possibly TRBD1 on 5 matching bases. The specimen was naive CD4+ T cells from PBMCs. Documented subset: CD45RA+ positively selected. CDR3 sequence: CASSPRQSATNEKLFF. CDR3 sequence (DNA): TGTGCCAGCAGCCCCCGACAGAGTGCAACTAATGAAAAACTGTTTTTT.